The clone carrying this T cell receptor beta chain was found a few times. CDR1 KGHSH and CDR2 LQKENI come from the germline V gene. The CDR3 is 16 residues long. The V segment lost 2 bases and the J segment 4 bases; nucleotides outside the gene matches: 8. TCRdb used MiXCR to reprocess the 5' RACE reads, holding one entry per CDR3 protein. This repertoire shows 250,000 to 400,000 distinct CDR3 sequences, roughly 4% found once; its top ten account for around 25%. The data stem from a study of T cells after yellow fever vaccination. The clonotype originates from a man between 18 and 29 years old who received the YFV17D yellow fever vaccine. Source: PBMCs, taken 5 days after the yellow fever booster vaccination. The chain joins TRBV18 to TRBJ2-3; 8 bases agree with TRBD2. DNA of the CDR3: TGTGCCAGCTCACCATTAGCGGGGCATCTAGCAGATACGCAGTATTTT. It translates to CASSPLAGHLADTQYF.